This is a list of T cell receptor beta chains from one sample in a study of memory CD4+ T cells and cytomegalovirus serostatus. The assay was immunoSEQ multiplex PCR, and TCRdb's table has in-frame clones only and misses some. Of under 50,000 clones in the sample, approximately 81% are singletons; the top ten hold about 1.1%. Sequenced input: memory CD4+ T cells from blood. These receptors were obtained from an adult in good health and CMV-seropositive. Each CDR3 is given with its conserved first and last residue. The D gene is left open where the match is weak. Clone size appears in some rows only: once, few, many, or a class for an expanded clone.

v_call	d_call	clone_size	j_call	cdr3_nt	cdr3_aa
TRBV5-1	TRBD1	few	TRBJ1-4	TGCGCCAGCAGCTTCGGACAGGGACCCGAAAAACTGTTTTTT	CASSFGQGPEKLFF
TRBV10-1	TRBD1	.	TRBJ2-3	TGCGCCAGCACCGGGGACAGGCAAACAGATACGCAGTATTTT	CASTGDRQTDTQYF
TRBV7-2	TRBD2	few	TRBJ2-3	TGTGCCAGCAGCGTACCGGGACTAGTTATGGATACGCAGTATTTT	CASSVPGLVMDTQYF
TRBV5-1	.	.	TRBJ1-4	TGCGCCAGCAGCTCCAATCGTGGGGTTAATGAAAAACTGTTTTTT	CASSSNRGVNEKLFF
TRBV9	TRBD1	.	TRBJ2-7	TGTGCCAGCAGCCCCCGGACAGGGGGTACATACGAGCAGTACTTC	CASSPRTGGTYEQYF
TRBV19	TRBD1	.	TRBJ2-7	TGTGCCAGTAGTATTAACAGGGGATCCTACGAGCAGTACTTC	CASSINRGSYEQYF
TRBV6-1	.	.	TRBJ2-4	TGTGCCAGCAACTGGGGGATGGAAGCCAAAAACATTCAGTACTTC	CASNWGMEAKNIQYF
TRBV2	.	few	TRBJ1-5	TGTGCCAGCAGCGGGGACTCAGAGGGGCCCCAGCATTTT	CASSGDSEGPQHF
TRBV5-8	TRBD1	.	TRBJ2-1	TGTGCCAGCAGCTCCGGGACAGGGGTGTACAATGAGCAGTTCTTC	CASSSGTGVYNEQFF
TRBV2	TRBD1	.	TRBJ1-1	TGTGCCAGCAGCCGGGACAGAACCCTTGAAGCTTTCTTT	CASSRDRTLEAFF
TRBV7-9	.	.	TRBJ2-1	TGTGCCAGCGGCTCCTACAATGAGCAGTTCTTC	CASGSYNEQFF
TRBV19	.	once	TRBJ2-5	TGTGCCAGTAGTTCGGGGACCTCCTATGAAGAGACCCAGTACTTC	CASSSGTSYEETQYF
TRBV27	TRBD1	.	TRBJ1-1	TGTGCCAGCAGATCACAGGGGGAAGCTTTCTTT	CASRSQGEAFF
TRBV5-4	TRBD1	.	TRBJ1-4	TGTGCCAGCAGCCCGGGACAGGGGGCCCCTTGGGAAAAACTGTTTTTT	CASSPGQGAPWEKLFF
TRBV7-2	TRBD2	.	TRBJ2-1	TGTGCCAGCAGCCCCTCGGGACTAGCGGGGGTTGAGCAGTTCTTC	CASSPSGLAGVEQFF
TRBV6-5	.	.	TRBJ2-7	TGTGCCAGCAGTTCCCCAGGCTACGAGCAGTACTTC	CASSSPGYEQYF
TRBV18	TRBD2	.	TRBJ2-1	TGTGCCAGCTCACCAACGGGGGGTTCCTCCTACAATGAGCAGTTCTTC	CASSPTGGSSYNEQFF
TRBV5-1	.	few	TRBJ1-3	TGCGCCAGCAGCTTGGACCCGACAGGCTCTGGAAACACCATATATTTT	CASSLDPTGSGNTIYF
TRBV9	.	.	TRBJ2-3	TGTGCCAGCAGCGTAGGGGTGGGCGGGCTCCTGAGGAGCACGCAGTATTTT	CASSVGVGGLLRSTQYF